The 18 T cell receptor beta chains reported below all come from one sample, sequenced in a study of T cells in Graves' hyperthyroidism and ophthalmopathy. The source material, RNA transcripts, was used to amplify TCR beta CDR3 regions. HTBI primers drove first-round RT-PCR of the TCR CDR3. Using its own MiXCR run on the multiplex PCR reads, TCRdb lists one record per CDR3 protein. The sample has almost 600,000 distinct CDR3 sequences; around 46% are singletons. The sequenced sample consisted of peripheral blood or thyroid tissue (not recorded which). The receptors stem from a woman younger than 30 with Graves' hyperthyroidism.

The V call is TRBV2, the J call TRBJ2-5, with D hard to call. The DNA end lines up better with TRBJ2-7; the J call may be wrong. The CDR3 consists of 14 residues. The germline V gene has CDR1 SNHLY and CDR2 FYNNEI. CDR3 sequence reads: CASSARETLYEQYF. Written as DNA, the CDR3 is TGTGCCAGCAGTGCTAGAGAGACCCTCTACGAGCAGTACTTC.

This clonotype was found a few times. J is TRBJ2-4 and V is TRBV7-9; 7 bases agree with TRBD1. The CDR3 extends over 13 amino acids. Per germline, CDR1 SEHNR and CDR2 FQNEAQ (reference sequence). The J segment lost 9 bases and the V segment lost 5 bases, leaving 7 bases of the junction unmatched. Here the CDR3 DNA reads TGTGCCAGCAGCCCGACAGGGTTGGGCATTCAGTACTTC. It translates to CASSPTGLGIQYF. Based on the CDR3 plus reference TRBV7-9 and TRBJ2-4, the full variable domain is DTGVSQNPRHKITKRGQNVTFRCDPISEHNRLYWYRQTLGQGPEFLTYFQNEAQLEKSRLLSDRFSAERPKGSFSTLEIQRTEQGDSAMYLCASSPTGLGIQYFGAGTRLSVL.

This clonotype showed up many times. The chain is built from TRBV10-3 and TRBJ2-5, with a possible D match to TRBD2 (5 bases). The length of the CDR3 is 14 residues. Germline CDR1 ENHRY, CDR2 SYGVKD. Trimming left V 0 bases short and J 5 bases short, with 10 bases between. CDR3 residues: CAISESKGEETQYF. CDR3 DNA: TGTGCCATCAGTGAGTCAAAGGGAGAGGAGACCCAGTACTTC.

Many counts were recorded for this clonotype. This rearrangement joins TRBV7-2 to TRBJ1-2, with TRBD1 identical over 8 bases. The CDR3 loop spans 15 amino acids. The germline V gene encodes CDR1 SGHTA and CDR2 FQGNSA. Trimming took 3 bases from V and 4 from J; bases not matched to a gene: 7. The CDR3 DNA follows: TGTGCCAGCAGCTTGGGGAGACAGGGGATCTATGGCTACACCTTC. It specifies CASSLGRQGIYGYTF.

V gene TRBV2 combines with J gene TRBJ2-2, with TRBD2 identical over 11 bases. J was trimmed by 8 bases and V by 3 bases; bases with no gene match: 11. The length of the CDR3 is 17 residues. In germline, CDR1 is SNHLY, CDR2 FYNNEI. CDR3 sequence reads: CASSDSGRLAGMGELFF. Written as DNA, the CDR3 is TGTGCCAGCAGTGATTCCGGTCGACTAGCGGGAATGGGGGAGCTGTTTTTT. Combining the CDR3 with reference TRBV2 and TRBJ2-2 gives the whole variable domain EPEVTQTPSHQVTQMGQEVILRCVPISNHLYFYWYRQILGQKVEFLVSFYNNEISEKSEIFDDQFSVERPDGSNFTLKIRSTKLEDSAMYFCASSDSGRLAGMGELFFGEGSRLTVL.

V and J are TRBV10-3 and TRBJ1-2; 7 positions agree with TRBD1. The germline V gene has CDR1 ENHRY and CDR2 SYGVKD. With V trimmed by 6 bases and J by 6 bases, 10 bases remained unmatched. This CDR3 is built from 14 residues. CDR3 sequence: CAISGGGTVDGYTF. The CDR3 nucleotides are TGTGCCATCAGCGGCGGAGGGACAGTAGATGGCTACACCTTC.

Notes on this clonotype: As the CDR3 is not closed by the conserved phenylalanine or tryptophan, this likely results from a read error. J is TRBJ1-5 and V is TRBV15; D gene ambiguous. Trimming stripped 0 bases from V and 9 bases from J, with 12 bases between. From germline, CDR1 is LNHNV and CDR2 YYDKDF (reference sequence). The CDR3 totals 14 residues. The CDR3 region has the DNA TGTGCCACCAGCAGAGAGGGAGGGAGGGCGCCCCAGCATCTT. Residues: CATSREGGRAPQHL.

The CDR3 DNA reads TGTGCCAGCAGCGCCGGGACTTTGCCCTACGAGCAGTACTTC. Encoded protein: CASSAGTLPYEQYF. This chain links TRBV9 with TRBJ2-7; TRBD2 is a possible D gene (6 bases). The CDR3 runs 14 residues. Trimming took off 3 bases at V and 2 bases at J, with 12 bases between the two ends. CDR1 and CDR2 from the germline V gene are SGDLS and YYNGEE.

This clonotype was detected a few times. The chain recombines TRBV29-1 with TRBJ2-3; tentatively, D is TRBD2 (6 bases). V shed 6 bases and J shed 4 bases, with 8 bases lying between them. The CDR3 extends over 11 amino acids. Germline CDR1 SQVTM, CDR2 ANQGSEA. Here the CDR3 reads CSVGGADTQYF. In DNA, the CDR3 is TGCAGCGTGGGCGGGGCAGATACGCAGTATTTT.

The table lists this clonotype with a count of one. At one end the junction does not follow the germline gene, possibly because of a read error. The rearrangement links TRBV5-1 to TRBJ1-4; D possibly corresponds to TRBD1 (5 bases). CDR1 is SGHRS, CDR2 YFSETQ, per germline. This CDR3 contains 14 residues. The CDR3 loop reads CASNTGATSEKLFF. As DNA, the CDR3 is TGCGCCAGTAACACAGGAGCAACTAGTGAAAAACTGTTTTTT.

The chain recombines TRBV7-9 with TRBJ2-5; TRBD2 matches at 7 bases. Germline values: CDR1 SEHNR, CDR2 FQNEAQ (reference sequence). The J segment lost 2 bases and the V segment lost 5 bases, leaving 5 bases of the junction unmatched. The CDR3 contains 14 residues. The CDR3 coding sequence is TGTGCCAGCAGCCCCGGGAGGCAACAAGAGACCCAGTACTTC. It translates to CASSPGRQQETQYF. The variable domain in full, with the rest retrieved from reference TRBV7-9 and TRBJ2-5, is DTGVSQNPRHKITKRGQNVTFRCDPISEHNRLYWYRQTLGQGPEFLTYFQNEAQLEKSRLLSDRFSAERPKGSFSTLEIQRTEQGDSAMYLCASSPGRQQETQYFGPGTRLLVL.

CDR3 nucleotide sequence: TGTGCCAGCTCCCCCCGGACAGGGGGCACGGACTATGGCTACACCTTC. Translation: CASSPRTGGTDYGYTF. This chain connects TRBV7-9 to TRBJ1-2; 11 bases agree with TRBD1. The CDR3 contains 16 residues. With 8 bases clipped from V and 3 bases from J, the junction kept 11 bases outside the gene matches. Germline V gene data show CDR1 as SEHNR and CDR2 as FQNEAQ (reference sequence).

Regarding this clonotype: One base away lies a much larger clone, so this may be a sequencing read error. This chain uses TRBV9 with TRBJ1-6; no definite D call. Germline V gives CDR1 SGDLS, CDR2 YYNGEE. The CDR3 spans 8 residues. As DNA, the CDR3 is TGTGCCAGCAGCCCCCGCCACTTT. Amino acid sequence: CASSPRHF.

There are many counts of this clonotype. This sequence joins TRBV6-1 and TRBJ1-4; TRBD1 aligns across 7 bases. CDR3 size: 14 residues. Per germline, CDR1 MNHNS and CDR2 SASEGT. After removal of 8 bases from V and 2 bases from J, the junction contained 5 bases not matched to a gene. This chain's CDR3 is CASGQVYTNEKLFF. CDR3 bases: TGTGCCAGCGGACAGGTGTACACTAATGAAAAACTGTTTTTT.

The chain carries TRBV10-3 and TRBJ2-7; possible D gene TRBD2, 6 bases. Trimming shortened V by 5 bases and J by 2 bases, and 13 bases separated the two germline ends. The germline CDR1 and CDR2 sequences are ENHRY and SYGVKD. This CDR3 has 14 residues. The CDR3 here is CAISPGTETYEQYF. The DNA for the CDR3 is TGTGCCATCAGTCCCGGGACTGAGACCTACGAGCAGTACTTC.

This clonotype was recorded many times. The CDR3 nucleotides read TGTGCCAGCAGTTTAAGTTCGGGGGCTATCTACACCTTC. It yields the protein CASSLSSGAIYTF. The rearrangement uses TRBV12-3 or TRBV12-4 and TRBJ1-2; possibly TRBD1 for D (6 bases). Trimming cost V 2 bases and J 10 bases, with 14 bases left between them. The CDR3 is made up of 13 amino acids.

This clonotype was detected only a few times. The rearrangement uses TRBV7-3 and TRBJ2-5; 13 bases fit TRBD2. The J call is uncertain, as TRBJ2-1 better fits the DNA end. Germline loops: CDR1 SGHTA, CDR2 FQGTGA. The CDR3 loop spans 14 amino acids. CDR3 sequence reads: CASSLGLAGDTQFF. CDR3 bases: TGTGCCAGCAGCCTCGGACTAGCGGGAGATACGCAGTTCTTC.

The J gene is TRBJ1-2, the V gene TRBV18; D ambiguous. This CDR3 has 13 amino acids. V lost 2 bases to trimming and J lost 4 bases, with 8 bases between them. Germline lookup yields CDR1 KGHSH and CDR2 LQKENI. CDR3 coding DNA: TGTGCCAGCTCACCAGCGGACCCCTATGGCTACACCTTC. This gives the protein CASSPADPYGYTF.